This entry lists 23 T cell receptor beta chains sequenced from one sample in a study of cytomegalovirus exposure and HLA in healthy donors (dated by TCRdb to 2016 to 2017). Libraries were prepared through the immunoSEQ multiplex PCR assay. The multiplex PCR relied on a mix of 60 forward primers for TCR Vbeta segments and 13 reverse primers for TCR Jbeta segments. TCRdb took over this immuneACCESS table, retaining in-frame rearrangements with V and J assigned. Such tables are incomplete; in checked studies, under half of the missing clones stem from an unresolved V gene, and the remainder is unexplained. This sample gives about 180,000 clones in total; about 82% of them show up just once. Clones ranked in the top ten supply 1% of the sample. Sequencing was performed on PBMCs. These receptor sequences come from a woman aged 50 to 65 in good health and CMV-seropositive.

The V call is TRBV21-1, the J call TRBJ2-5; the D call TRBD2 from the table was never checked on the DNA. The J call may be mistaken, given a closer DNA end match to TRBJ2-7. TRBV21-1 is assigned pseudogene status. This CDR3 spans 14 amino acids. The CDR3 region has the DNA TGTGCCAGCAGCAAAGTGGGACTAGTATACGAGCAGTACTTC. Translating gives CASSKVGLVYEQYF.

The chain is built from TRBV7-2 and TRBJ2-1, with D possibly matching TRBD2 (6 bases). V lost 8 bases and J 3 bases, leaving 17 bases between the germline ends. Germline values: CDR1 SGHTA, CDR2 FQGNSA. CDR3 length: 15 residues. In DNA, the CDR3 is TGTGCCAGCTCCCGTAGCGGCCAGGACTACAATGAGCAGTTCTTC. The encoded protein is CASSRSGQDYNEQFF.

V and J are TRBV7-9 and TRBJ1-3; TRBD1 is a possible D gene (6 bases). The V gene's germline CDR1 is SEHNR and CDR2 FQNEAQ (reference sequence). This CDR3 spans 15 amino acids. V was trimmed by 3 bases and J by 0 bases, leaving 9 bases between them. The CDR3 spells CASSLQGSSGNTIYF. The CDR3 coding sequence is TGTGCCAGCAGCTTGCAGGGGAGCTCTGGAAACACCATATATTTT.

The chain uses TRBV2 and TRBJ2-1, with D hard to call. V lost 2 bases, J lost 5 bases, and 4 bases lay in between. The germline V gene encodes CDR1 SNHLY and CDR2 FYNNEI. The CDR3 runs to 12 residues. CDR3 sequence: CASSERDNEQFF. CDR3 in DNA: TGTGCCAGCAGTGAAAGAGACAATGAGCAGTTCTTC.

CDR3 sequence reads: CASSLLGSGYTF. Here the CDR3 DNA reads TGTGCCAGCAGTTTGCTGGGGAGTGGCTACACCTTC. The chain is built from TRBV28 and TRBJ1-2; D unresolved. V lost 3 bases, J lost 7 bases, and 9 bases lay in between. Germline V gene sequence: CDR1 MDHEN, CDR2 SYDVKM. The CDR3 sequence is 12 residues long.

The CDR3 DNA follows: TGTGCCAGCTCACCTTCAAGGGGGTCGACAGATACGCAGTATTTT. This encodes CASSPSRGSTDTQYF. V usage is TRBV18 and J usage is TRBJ2-3, with D maybe TRBD1 (6 bases). Germline assignment: CDR1 KGHSH and CDR2 LQKENI. The CDR3 loop spans 15 amino acids. V was clipped by 3 bases and J by 3 bases, with 13 bases between them.

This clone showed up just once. This CDR3 reads CATSRDHGDFEAFF. The CDR3 DNA is TGTGCCACCAGCAGAGATCACGGTGACTTTGAAGCTTTCTTT. This rearrangement joins TRBV15 to TRBJ1-1, with D uncertain. Germline-derived CDR1 and CDR2 are LNHNV and YYDKDF (reference sequence). Trimming removed 0 bases at V and 7 bases at J, with 12 bases between. The CDR3 sequence is 14 residues long.

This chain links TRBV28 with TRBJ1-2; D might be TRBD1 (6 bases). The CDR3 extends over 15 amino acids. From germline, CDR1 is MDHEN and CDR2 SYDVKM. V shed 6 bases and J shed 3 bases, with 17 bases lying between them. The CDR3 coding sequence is TGTGCCAGCAGCCAACAGGGAATCGGATACTATGGCTACACCTTC. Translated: CASSQQGIGYYGYTF.

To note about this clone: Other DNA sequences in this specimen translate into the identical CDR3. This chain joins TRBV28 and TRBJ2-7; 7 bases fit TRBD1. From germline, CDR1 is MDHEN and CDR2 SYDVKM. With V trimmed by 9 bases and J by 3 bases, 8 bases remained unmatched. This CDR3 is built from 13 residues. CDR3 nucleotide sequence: TGTGCCAGTTCGTCGGGACAGAGCTACGAGCAGTACTTC. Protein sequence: CASSSGQSYEQYF. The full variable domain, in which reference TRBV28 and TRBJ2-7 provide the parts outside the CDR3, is DVKVTQSSRYLVKRTGEKVFLECVQDMDHENMFWYRQDPGLGLRLIYFSYDVKMKEKGDIPEGYSVSREKKERFSLILESASTNQTSMYLCASSSGQSYEQYFGPGTRLTVT.

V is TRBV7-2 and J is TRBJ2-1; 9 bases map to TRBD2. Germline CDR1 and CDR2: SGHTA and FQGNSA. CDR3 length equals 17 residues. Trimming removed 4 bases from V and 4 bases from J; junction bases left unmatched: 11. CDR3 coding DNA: TGTGCCAGCAGCTCCTGGCCGGGCGGGAGGGGGTACAATGAGCAGTTCTTC. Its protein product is CASSSWPGGRGYNEQFF. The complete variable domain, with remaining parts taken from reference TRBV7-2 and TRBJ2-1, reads GAGVSQSPSNKVTEKGKDVELRCDPISGHTALYWYRQSLGQGLEFLIYFQGNSAPDKSGLPSDRFSAERTGGSVSTLTIQRTQQEDSAVYLCASSSWPGGRGYNEQFFGPGTRLTVL.

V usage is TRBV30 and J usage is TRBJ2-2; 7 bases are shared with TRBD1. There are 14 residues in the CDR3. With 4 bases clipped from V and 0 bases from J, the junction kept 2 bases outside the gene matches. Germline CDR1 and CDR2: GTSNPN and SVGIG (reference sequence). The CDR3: CAWNQGANTGELFF. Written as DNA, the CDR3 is TGTGCCTGGAACCAGGGGGCGAACACCGGGGAGCTGTTTTTT.

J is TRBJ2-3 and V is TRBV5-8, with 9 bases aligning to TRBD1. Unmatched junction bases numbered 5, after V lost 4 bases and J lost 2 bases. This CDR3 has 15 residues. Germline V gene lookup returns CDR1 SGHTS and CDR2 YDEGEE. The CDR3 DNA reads TGTGCCAGCAGCCTGGGACAGGGACTCACAGATACGCAGTATTTT. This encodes CASSLGQGLTDTQYF.

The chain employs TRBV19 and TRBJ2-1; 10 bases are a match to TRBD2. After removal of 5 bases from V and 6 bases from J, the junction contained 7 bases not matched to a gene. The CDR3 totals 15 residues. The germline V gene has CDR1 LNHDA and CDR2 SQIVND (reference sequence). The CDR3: CASSERTSGVNEQFF. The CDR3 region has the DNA TGTGCCAGTAGTGAAAGGACTAGCGGTGTCAATGAGCAGTTCTTC.

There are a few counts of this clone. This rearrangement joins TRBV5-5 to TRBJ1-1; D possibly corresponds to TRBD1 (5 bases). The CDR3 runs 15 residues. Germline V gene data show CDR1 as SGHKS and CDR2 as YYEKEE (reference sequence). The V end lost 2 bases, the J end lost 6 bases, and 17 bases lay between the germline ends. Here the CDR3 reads CASSLGHSVVPEAFF. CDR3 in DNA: TGTGCCAGCAGCTTAGGACATTCGGTGGTCCCTGAAGCTTTCTTT. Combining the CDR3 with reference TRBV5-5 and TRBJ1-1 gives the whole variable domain DAGVTQSPTHLIKTRGQQVTLRCSPISGHKSVSWYQQVLGQGPQFIFQYYEKEERGRGNFPDRFSARQFPNYSSELNVNALLLGDSALYLCASSLGHSVVPEAFFGQGTRLTVV.

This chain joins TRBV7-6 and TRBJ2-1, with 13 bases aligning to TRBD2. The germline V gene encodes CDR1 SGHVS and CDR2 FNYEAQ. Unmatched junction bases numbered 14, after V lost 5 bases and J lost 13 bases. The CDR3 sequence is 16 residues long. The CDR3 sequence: CASSQPPGLAGAFQFF. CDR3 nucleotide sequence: TGTGCCAGCAGCCAACCCCCCGGACTAGCGGGAGCATTCCAGTTCTTC.

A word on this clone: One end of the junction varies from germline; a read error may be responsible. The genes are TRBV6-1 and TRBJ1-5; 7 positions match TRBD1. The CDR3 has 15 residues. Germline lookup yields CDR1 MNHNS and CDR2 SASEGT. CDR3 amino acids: CASTRQGSNRQPRHF. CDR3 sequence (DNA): TGTGCCAGCACCAGACAGGGATCGAACAGGCAGCCCCGGCATTTT.

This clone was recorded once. CDR3 loop: CASSLQGRTYEQYF. The CDR3 DNA follows: TGTGCCAGCAGTTTGCAGGGTCGGACGTACGAGCAGTACTTC. This chain links TRBV6-5 with TRBJ2-7, with a weak D call TRBD1 (5 bases). V was shortened by 4 bases and J by 4 bases, with 14 bases between the two germline ends. CDR1 is MNHEY, CDR2 SVGAGI, per germline. The CDR3 length is 14 residues.

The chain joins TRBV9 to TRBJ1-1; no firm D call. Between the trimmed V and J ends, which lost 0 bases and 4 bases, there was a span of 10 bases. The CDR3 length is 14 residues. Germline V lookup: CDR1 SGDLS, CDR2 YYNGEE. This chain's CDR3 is CASSVGGSITEAFF. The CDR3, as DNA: TGTGCCAGCAGCGTAGGAGGCTCGATCACTGAAGCTTTCTTT.

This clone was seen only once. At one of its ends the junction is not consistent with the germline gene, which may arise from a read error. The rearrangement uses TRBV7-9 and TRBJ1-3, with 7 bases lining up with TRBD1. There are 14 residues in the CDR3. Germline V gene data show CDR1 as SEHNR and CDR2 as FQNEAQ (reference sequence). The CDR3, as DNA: TGTTCCAGCAGCTTAATACAGGGGGGAAACACCATATATTTT. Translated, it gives CSSSLIQGGNTIYF.

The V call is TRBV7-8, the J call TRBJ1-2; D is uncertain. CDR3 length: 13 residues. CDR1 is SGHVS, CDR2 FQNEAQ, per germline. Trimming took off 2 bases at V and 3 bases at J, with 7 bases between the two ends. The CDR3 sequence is CASSLYRDYGYTF. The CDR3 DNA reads TGTGCCAGCAGCTTATATCGGGACTATGGCTACACCTTC. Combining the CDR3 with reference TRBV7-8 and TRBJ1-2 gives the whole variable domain GAGVSQSPRYKVAKRGQDVALRCDPISGHVSLFWYQQALGQGPEFLTYFQNEAQLDKSGLPSDRFFAERPEGSVSTLKIQRTQQEDSAVYLCASSLYRDYGYTFGSGTRLTVV.

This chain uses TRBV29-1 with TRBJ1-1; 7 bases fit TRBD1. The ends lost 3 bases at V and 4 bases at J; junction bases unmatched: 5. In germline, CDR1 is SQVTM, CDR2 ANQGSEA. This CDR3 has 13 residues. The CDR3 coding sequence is TGCAGCGTTGAGGGACAGACTTTCACTGAAGCTTTCTTT. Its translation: CSVEGQTFTEAFF.

This CDR3 is CASSRNAGGETQYF. CDR3 nucleotide sequence: TGCGCCAGCAGCCGAAACGCAGGGGGAGAGACCCAGTACTTC. The rearrangement joins TRBV4-3 to TRBJ2-5; 7 positions match TRBD1. V shed 4 bases, J shed 4 bases, and the junction held 6 bases outside the gene matches. Germline-derived CDR1 and CDR2 are LGHNA and YSLEER. The CDR3 has 14 residues.

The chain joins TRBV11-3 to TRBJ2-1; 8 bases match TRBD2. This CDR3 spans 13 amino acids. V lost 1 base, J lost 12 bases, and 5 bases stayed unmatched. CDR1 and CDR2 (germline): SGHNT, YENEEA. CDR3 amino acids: CASSLAQGLAQFF. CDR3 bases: TGTGCCAGCAGCTTAGCACAAGGACTAGCGCAGTTCTTC. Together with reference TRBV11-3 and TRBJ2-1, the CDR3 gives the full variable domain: EAGVVQSPRYKIIEKKQPVAFWCNPISGHNTLYWYLQNLGQGPELLIRYENEEAVDDSQLPKDRFSAERLKGVDSTLKIQPAELGDSAVYLCASSLAQGLAQFFGPGTRLTVL.